This T cell receptor beta chain was captured by sequencing in a study of patients and donors after allogeneic stem cell transplantation. This CDR3 contains 15 residues. The junction had 7 bases not matched to a gene; V was cut back by 5 bases and J by 3 bases. This clonotype appeared a few times. TCRdb reprocessed the RT-PCR reads with MiXCR, giving one entry per CDR3 protein. Here the sample spans about 76,000 distinct CDR3 sequences, more than 20% being singletons. This TCR derives from a human donor who was either an allogeneic HSCT recipient or a stem cell or donor lymphocyte infusion donor (not recorded which). It is not recorded whose cells these are; they may come from a transplant donor. The V gene is TRBV12-3 or TRBV12-4, the J gene TRBJ1-5; 7 bases are a match to TRBD1. Sequenced: blood, either unsorted or a sorted T cell fraction (not recorded which). The CDR3 protein is CASSGTGVSNQPQHF. CDR3 coding DNA: TGTGCCAGCAGTGGTACAGGGGTTTCCAATCAGCCCCAGCATTTT.